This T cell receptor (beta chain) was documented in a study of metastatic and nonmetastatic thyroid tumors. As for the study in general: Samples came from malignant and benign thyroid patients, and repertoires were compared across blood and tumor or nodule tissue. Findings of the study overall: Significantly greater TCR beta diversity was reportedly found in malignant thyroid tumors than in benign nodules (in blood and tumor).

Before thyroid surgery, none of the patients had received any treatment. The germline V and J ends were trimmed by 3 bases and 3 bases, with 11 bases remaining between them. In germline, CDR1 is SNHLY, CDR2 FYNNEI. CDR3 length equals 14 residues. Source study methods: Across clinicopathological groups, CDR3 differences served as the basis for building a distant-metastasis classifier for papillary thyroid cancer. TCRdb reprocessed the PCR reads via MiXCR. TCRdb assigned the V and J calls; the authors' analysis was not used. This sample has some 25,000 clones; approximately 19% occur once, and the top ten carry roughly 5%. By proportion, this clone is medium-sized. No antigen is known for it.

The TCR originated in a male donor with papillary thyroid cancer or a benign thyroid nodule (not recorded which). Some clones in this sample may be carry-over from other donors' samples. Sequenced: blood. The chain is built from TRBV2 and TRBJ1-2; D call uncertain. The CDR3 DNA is TGTGCCAGCAGTGACGAGTTTTTCGACTATGGCTACACCTTC. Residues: CASSDEFFDYGYTF.